This TCR beta chain was obtained from a study of CD8 T cells in Susac syndrome. The study, taken as a whole, reports: A relatively small number of individuals underwent TCR sequencing and HLA analysis.

This CDR3 contains 15 residues. V was shortened by 6 bases and J by 4 bases, with 15 bases between the two germline ends. Looked up from germline, CDR1 is KGHDR and CDR2 is SFDVKD. TCR beta sequences were obtained from blood CD8+ and CD4+ T cells. RNA, at about 0.45 to 1 ug, was reverse transcribed with random hexamers. An immunoSEQ multiplex PCR generated amplified TCR beta CDR3 products spanning 54 Vbeta and 13 Jbeta. TCRdb ran MiXCR on the immunoSEQ multiplex PCR reads and lists one entry per CDR3 protein. The repertoire holds 150,000 to 190,000 distinct CDR3 sequences, 94% seen once, with more than 0.2% in the top ten. Regarding this clonotype: Its antigen is as yet unknown.

This chain uses TRBV24-1 with TRBJ2-1; D gene unclear. The TCR comes from a human donor with multiple sclerosis. What was sequenced was CD8+ T cells from PBMCs. CDR3 residues: CATSPNTTPYNEQFF. CDR3 in DNA: TGTGCCACCAGTCCTAACACTACCCCTTACAATGAGCAGTTCTTC.